The sequence of this T cell receptor beta chain was determined in a study of blood T cell repertoires in COVID-19. The wider study: The origin of the acute and convalescent COVID-19 samples was the United States, Italy and Spain.

As handled by the study authors: From reference gene primer amplification, estimates of nucleated cell counts were derived. The table came from immunoSEQ multiplex PCR; TCRdb's copy has only in-frame clones and leaves some out. V and J calls and clone size follow that table, whereas D and trimming were derived from the DNA. This table holds more than 200,000 clones, around 86% found once. During active infection, Seattle patients enrolled and were then monitored through disease. Trimming cost V 5 bases and J 8 bases, with 15 bases left between them. Looked up from germline, CDR1 is SGHVS and CDR2 is FQNEAQ. The CDR3 sequence is 13 residues long.

The TCR originated in a man aged 50 to 60 with COVID-19, enrolled during active disease. The sample was peripheral blood. The V gene is TRBV7-8, the J gene TRBJ1-2, with a tentative D call TRBD1 (6 bases). CDR3 nucleotides: TGTGCCAGCAGCCCCCGGGGGGGCGGAGGCTACACCTTC. It specifies CASSPRGGGGYTF.